This T cell receptor (beta chain) was found in a study of siplizumab effects on memory and regulatory T cells. Study-level points and caveats: Controls showed an average of roughly 30% Treg-derived mappable alloreactive CD4+ clones, while siplizumab showed nearly 70%. The apparent diversity of naive T cells exceeded that of memory cells, and naive T cells seemed to make a major contribution to the alloresponse. Sequences that were alloreactive and traceable to unstimulated CD4+ memory cells were significantly reduced by siplizumab.

Germline lookup yields CDR1 KGHSH and CDR2 LQKENI. The CDR3 consists of 15 residues. Points on this clone: The target antigen is unknown.

Assays examined about 9.1 x 10^4 TCR templates per sample. Sequencing used immunoSEQ multiplex PCR; TCRdb keeps in-frame clones, though not all of them. The sample includes 90,000 to 110,000 clones, under 95% of them seen just once. The chain carries TRBV18 and TRBJ2-6; tentatively, D is TRBD1 (7 bases). Sequencing was carried out using Tregs sorted from blood. The TCR originated in a human donor in good health. CDR3 sequence: CAGGDRVSGANVLTF. CDR3 bases: TGTGCAGGCGGGGACAGAGTTTCTGGGGCCAACGTCCTGACTTTC.